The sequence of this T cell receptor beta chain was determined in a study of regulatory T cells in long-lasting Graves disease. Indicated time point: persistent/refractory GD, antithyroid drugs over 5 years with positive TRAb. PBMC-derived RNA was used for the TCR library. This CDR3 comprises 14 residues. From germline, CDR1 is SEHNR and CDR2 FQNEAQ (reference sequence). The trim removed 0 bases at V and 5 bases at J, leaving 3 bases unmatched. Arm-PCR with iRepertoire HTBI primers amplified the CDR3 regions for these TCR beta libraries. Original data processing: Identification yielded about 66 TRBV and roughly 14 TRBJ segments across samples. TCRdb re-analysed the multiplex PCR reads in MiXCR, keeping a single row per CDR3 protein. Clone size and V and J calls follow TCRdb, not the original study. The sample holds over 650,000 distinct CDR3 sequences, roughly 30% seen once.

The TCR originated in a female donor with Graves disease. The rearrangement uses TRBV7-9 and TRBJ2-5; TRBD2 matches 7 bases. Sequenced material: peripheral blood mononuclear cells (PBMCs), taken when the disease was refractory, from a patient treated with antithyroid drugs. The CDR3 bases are TGTGCCAGCAGCTTAGCGGCGGGAGTGGAGACCCAGTACTTC. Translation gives CASSLAAGVETQYF.